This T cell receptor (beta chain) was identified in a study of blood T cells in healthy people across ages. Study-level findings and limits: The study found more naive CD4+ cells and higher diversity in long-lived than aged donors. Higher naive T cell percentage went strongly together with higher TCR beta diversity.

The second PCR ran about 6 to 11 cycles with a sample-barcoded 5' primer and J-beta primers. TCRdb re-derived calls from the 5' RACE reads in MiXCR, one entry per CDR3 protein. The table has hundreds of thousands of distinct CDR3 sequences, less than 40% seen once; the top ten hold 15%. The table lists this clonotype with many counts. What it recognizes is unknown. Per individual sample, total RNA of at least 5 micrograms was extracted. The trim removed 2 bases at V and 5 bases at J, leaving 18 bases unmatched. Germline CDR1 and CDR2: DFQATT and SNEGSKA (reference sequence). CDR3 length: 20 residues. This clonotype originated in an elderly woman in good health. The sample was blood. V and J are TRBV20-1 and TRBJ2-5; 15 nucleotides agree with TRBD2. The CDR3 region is CSARPIPGTSGGRNTETQYF. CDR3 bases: TGCAGTGCTAGACCTATTCCCGGGACTAGCGGGGGGCGGAACACGGAGACCCAGTACTTC.